The 7 T cell receptor beta chains below all came from one sample that was sequenced in a study of blood T cell repertoires in COVID-19 (dated by TCRdb to about 2020). Library method: the immunoSEQ multiplex PCR assay. Entries here come from immuneACCESS through TCRdb and include only in-frame sequences with V and J called. Some clones fail to appear in such tables; in the studies checked, an unresolved V gene covers under half of the shortfall, and the cause of the remainder is unknown. This sample holds approximately 300,000 clones; 85% were observed only once. The ten largest clones represent 1.9% of the sample. The sample comprised PBMCs or T cells enriched from blood (not recorded which). The origin of the receptors is a woman in her twenties or thirties who had been exposed to COVID-19.

The CDR3 is CASSAGQGVNTEAFF. In DNA form, the CDR3 reads TGCGCCAGCAGCGCCGGACAGGGGGTTAACACTGAAGCTTTCTTT. The rearrangement joins TRBV5-1 to TRBJ1-1; TRBD1 agrees at 10 bases. The CDR3 totals 15 residues. With 4 bases clipped from V and 2 bases from J, the junction kept 5 bases outside the gene matches. Per germline, CDR1 SGHRS and CDR2 YFSETQ.

The V gene is TRBV6-2 or TRBV6-3, the J gene TRBJ1-1, with D unresolved. Looked up from germline, CDR1 is MNHEY and CDR2 is SVGEGT. The CDR3 covers 15 residues. V was shortened by 3 bases and J by 4 bases, with 15 bases between the two germline ends. CDR3 nucleotide sequence: TGTGCCAGCAGTTATCAGGCAACCTTTGCCACTGAAGCTTTCTTT. It translates to CASSYQATFATEAFF.

The chain uses TRBV29-1 and TRBJ1-2; 10 bases match TRBD1. The CDR3 length is 12 residues. Germline V gives CDR1 SQVTM, CDR2 ANQGSEA. The V and J ends lost 6 bases and 5 bases, in that order; junction bases with no gene match: 3. The CDR3 is CSVGDRGYGYTF. The CDR3 DNA is TGCAGCGTCGGGGACAGGGGATATGGCTACACCTTC.

V and J are TRBV3-1 (or the pseudogene TRBV3-2) and TRBJ1-1; D is ambiguous. CDR3 length equals 16 residues. CDR1 and CDR2 from the germline V gene are LGHDT and YNNKEL (reference sequence). Trimming stripped 1 base from V and 2 bases from J, with 14 bases between. The CDR3 bases are TGTGCCAGCAGCCAAGTTAGCCCGAAAGGAAACACTGAAGCTTTCTTT. It specifies CASSQVSPKGNTEAFF.

The V gene is TRBV18, the J gene TRBJ1-1; tentatively, D is TRBD1 (6 bases). V lost 3 bases, J lost 4 bases, and 21 bases lay in between. The CDR3 consists of 17 residues. The germline V gene has CDR1 KGHSH and CDR2 LQKENI. CDR3 coding DNA: TGTGCCAGCTCACCTACCGGATCAGGGGCGCGAGGCACTGAAGCTTTCTTT. Protein product: CASSPTGSGARGTEAFF.

The rearrangement joins TRBV6-4 to TRBJ2-4; 7 bases agree with TRBD1. The CDR3 has 15 amino acids. V lost 4 bases and J lost 1; bases outside the gene matches: 4. Germline V gene data show CDR1 as MRHNA and CDR2 as SNTAGT. CDR3 in DNA: TGTGCCAGCAGTGCGACACAGGGGGCCAAAAACATTCAGTACTTC. Translation gives CASSATQGAKNIQYF.

This clone has only a few counts. This chain joins TRBV28 and TRBJ1-5; D might be TRBD1 (5 bases). There are 15 residues in the CDR3. Germline V gene data show CDR1 as MDHEN and CDR2 as SYDVKM. Trimming pared 2 bases from V and 2 bases from J, leaving 10 bases between. CDR3 region: CASSLGWGGNQPQHF. CDR3 nucleotide sequence: TGTGCCAGCAGTTTAGGTTGGGGGGGCAATCAGCCCCAGCATTTT. Variable domain in full (rest from reference TRBV28 and TRBJ1-5): DVKVTQSSRYLVKRTGEKVFLECVQDMDHENMFWYRQDPGLGLRLIYFSYDVKMKEKGDIPEGYSVSREKKERFSLILESASTNQTSMYLCASSLGWGGNQPQHFGDGTRLSIL.